These 30 T cell receptor beta chains came from one sample sequenced in a study of T-cell reconstitution after alpha-beta-depleted transplantation in children. This sample's TCRbeta library carried unique molecular identifier barcodes. TCRdb itself ran the PCR reads through MiXCR, one entry per CDR3 protein. The sample has 490,000 or so distinct CDR3 sequences, approximately 12% seen once. The sequenced sample was PBMCs from the stem cell graft donor, obtained from the stem cell graft. These TCRs come from a human donor who donated a stem cell graft to a child with combined immunodeficiency.

This clonotype was recorded at least ten times. The chain carries TRBV7-2 and TRBJ1-2; D is unclear. Germline CDR1 reads SGHTA; CDR2 reads FQGNSA. The CDR3 is made up of 13 amino acids. The V end was cut by 1 base, the J end by 4 bases, with 7 bases between. The CDR3 sequence is CASSLERTYGYTF. The DNA of the CDR3 is TGTGCCAGCAGCTTAGAACGGACCTATGGCTACACCTTC.

A word on this clonotype: At one of its ends the junction is not consistent with the germline gene, which may arise from a read error. The gene calls are TRBV6-5 and TRBJ1-3; D is unclear. The CDR3 consists of 13 residues. The germline V gene has CDR1 MNHEY and CDR2 SVGAGI. DNA for the CDR3: TGTGCCAGCAGTTTCAGGTCTGTAAACACCATATATTTT. Its translation is CASSFRSVNTIYF.

Many counts were recorded for this clonotype. The chain links TRBV20-1 to TRBJ1-6; 7 nucleotides align to TRBD1. The CDR3 loop spans 16 amino acids. The trim removed 5 bases at V and 2 bases at J, leaving 9 bases unmatched. Germline CDR1 DFQATT, CDR2 SNEGSKA (reference sequence). CDR3 in DNA: TGCAGTGCTCAGGGGGAGCTAGGGGCCTATAATTCACCCCTCCACTTT. Protein product: CSAQGELGAYNSPLHF.

This clonotype was seen a handful of times. The V and J genes are TRBV18 and TRBJ2-1; D gene unclear. The CDR3 totals 17 residues. V lost 2 bases and J 0 bases, leaving 14 bases between the germline ends. Germline V gene sequence: CDR1 KGHSH, CDR2 LQKENI. CDR3 sequence reads: CASSPSMVSVSYNEQFF. CDR3 bases: TGTGCCAGCTCACCATCCATGGTGTCAGTCTCCTACAATGAGCAGTTCTTC. Full variable domain (outside the CDR3, taken from reference TRBV18 and TRBJ2-1): NAGVMQNPRHLVRRRGQEARLRCSPMKGHSHVYWYRQLPEEGLKFMVYLQKENIIDESGMPKERFSAEFPKEGPSILRIQQVVRGDSAAYFCASSPSMVSVSYNEQFFGPGTRLTVL.

The rearrangement links TRBV12-3 or TRBV12-4 to TRBJ2-3; 11 bases match TRBD2. Trimming at V came to 3 bases and at J to 3 bases, leaving 5 bases not matched to a gene. The CDR3 covers 16 residues. The CDR3 DNA follows: TGTGCCAGCAGTTTGATGGTAGCGGGAGGGACAGATACGCAGTATTTT. Amino acid sequence: CASSLMVAGGTDTQYF.

The rearrangement joins TRBV20-1 to TRBJ1-5; D is uncertain. The germline CDR1 and CDR2 sequences are DFQATT and SNEGSKA (reference sequence). This CDR3 has 16 residues. V lost 6 bases and J lost 3, with 21 bases in between. CDR3 region: CSASPSPAGPNQPQHF. In DNA form, the CDR3 reads TGCAGTGCGTCCCCCAGCCCGGCCGGGCCCAATCAGCCCCAGCATTTT.

The rearrangement uses TRBV15 and TRBJ1-1; no clear D. Trimming cost V 2 bases and J 7 bases, with 14 bases left between them. Per germline, CDR1 LNHNV and CDR2 YYDKDF (reference sequence). This CDR3 has 14 amino acids. In nucleotides, the CDR3 is TGTGCCACCAGCAGACTCCGGGCCACGGGTGAAGCTTTCTTT. As protein: CATSRLRATGEAFF.

The genes are TRBV5-1 and TRBJ1-1; D is undetermined. CDR1 is SGHRS and CDR2 is YFSETQ in the germline V gene. This CDR3 contains 14 residues. With 4 bases removed from V and 2 bases from J, the gap between germline ends came to 12 bases. The CDR3 sequence: CASSGEAPNTEAFF. CDR3 bases: TGCGCCAGCAGCGGGGAGGCCCCAAACACTGAAGCTTTCTTT. Full variable domain (rest looked up from reference TRBV5-1 and TRBJ1-1): KAGVTQTPRYLIKTRGQQVTLSCSPISGHRSVSWYQQTPGQGLQFLFEYFSETQRNKGNFPGRFSGRQFSNSRSEMNVSTLELGDSALYLCASSGEAPNTEAFFGQGTRLTVV.

This clonotype was seen a few times. V is TRBV12-3 or TRBV12-4 and J is TRBJ1-5; D is perhaps TRBD1 (5 bases). The V gene lost 3 bases and the J gene lost 4 bases, with 13 bases spanning the gap. The CDR3 has 15 amino acids. The DNA of the CDR3 is TGTGCCAGCAGTTTTCGGGGCAGCTGGAATCAGCCCCAGCATTTT. Its protein is CASSFRGSWNQPQHF.

Ten or more counts support this clonotype. This chain uses TRBV12-3 or TRBV12-4 with TRBJ1-3; TRBD1 agrees at 8 bases. CDR3 size: 16 residues. Trimming cost V 2 bases and J 4 bases; bases outside gene matches: 7. In DNA, the CDR3 is TGTGCCAGCAGTTTATTTGGACAGGGATCCGGAAACACCATATATTTT. It is translated as CASSLFGQGSGNTIYF.

This chain connects TRBV7-3 to TRBJ2-3; D is undetermined. The V and J ends lost 1 base and 0 bases respectively, with 11 bases between them. The CDR3 runs to 16 residues. Germline CDR1 SGHTA, CDR2 FQGTGA. CDR3 DNA sequence: TGTGCCAGCAGCTTAAGGGATCCAAGAAGCACAGATACGCAGTATTTT. Its protein product is CASSLRDPRSTDTQYF.

This clonotype was picked up a small number of times. The gene calls are TRBV6-1 and TRBJ2-2, with 7 bases that match TRBD2. Germline V gene sequence: CDR1 MNHNS, CDR2 SASEGT. The CDR3 has 15 amino acids. V trimming: 4 bases; J trimming: 3 bases; junction bases outside the gene matches: 5. In nucleotides, the CDR3 is TGTGCCAGCAGTGGTAGCGGGCGATACACCGGGGAGCTGTTTTTT. Translated, it gives CASSGSGRYTGELFF.

This chain joins TRBV12-3 or TRBV12-4 and TRBJ2-1; no definite D call. The CDR3 runs to 16 residues. Trimming removed 4 bases at V and 2 bases at J, with 15 bases between. The CDR3, as DNA: TGTGCCAGCAGTTCCTACCCACTCTCAGCCTACAATGAGCAGTTCTTC. Residues: CASSSYPLSAYNEQFF.

This chain's CDR3 is CAIRGDRAQETQYF. Here the CDR3 DNA reads TGTGCCATCAGGGGTGACAGGGCCCAAGAGACCCAGTACTTC. The gene calls are TRBV10-3 and TRBJ2-5; TRBD1 aligns across 7 bases. Per germline, CDR1 ENHRY and CDR2 SYGVKD. This CDR3 comprises 14 residues. J gave up 1 base and V 6 bases, and 5 bases lay outside the gene matches.

This clonotype was recorded many times. The chain uses TRBV29-1 and TRBJ2-1; D uncertain. In germline, CDR1 is SQVTM, CDR2 ANQGSEA. The CDR3 has 13 residues. Trimming stripped 3 bases from V and 8 bases from J, with 14 bases between. The CDR3 nucleotides are TGCAGCGTTGATGGGAACCCTCTGGATGAGCAGTTCTTC. It specifies CSVDGNPLDEQFF.

The DNA for the CDR3 is TGTGCCAGCAGCGACGACTTGCTTCAGACCATATATTTT. This gives the protein CASSDDLLQTIYF. The rearrangement joins TRBV5-5 to TRBJ1-3; D is unresolved. The germline V gene has CDR1 SGHKS and CDR2 YYEKEE (reference sequence). Deletions cut 4 bases from V and 10 bases from J, with 15 bases between. The CDR3 is made up of 13 amino acids.

The genes are TRBV7-2 and TRBJ1-2; D might be TRBD1 (6 bases). The CDR3 is made up of 15 amino acids. In germline, CDR1 is SGHTA, CDR2 FQGNSA. Between the trimmed V and J ends, which lost 4 bases and 3 bases, there was a span of 15 bases. CDR3 DNA: TGTGCCAGCAGCTCCAAAAACAGGGTATACTATGGCTACACCTTC. This gives the protein CASSSKNRVYYGYTF. Variable domain in full (rest from reference TRBV7-2 and TRBJ1-2): GAGVSQSPSNKVTEKGKDVELRCDPISGHTALYWYRQSLGQGLEFLIYFQGNSAPDKSGLPSDRFSAERTGGSVSTLTIQRTQQEDSAVYLCASSSKNRVYYGYTFGSGTRLTVV.

The chain couples TRBV5-1 to TRBJ2-6; 11 bases are shared with TRBD1. V shed 9 bases and J 1 base; nucleotides not matched to a gene: 6. The CDR3 runs 16 residues. Germline V lookup: CDR1 SGHRS, CDR2 YFSETQ. The CDR3 region is CATTGQGASGANVLTF. CDR3 bases: TGCGCCACTACAGGACAGGGGGCATCTGGGGCCAACGTCCTGACTTTC.

The chain uses TRBV5-6 and TRBJ2-7; D might be TRBD2 (5 bases). CDR1 SGHDT and CDR2 YYEEEE come from the germline V gene. The CDR3 is made up of 12 amino acids. V lost 4 bases, J lost 3 bases, and 8 bases lay in between. Written as DNA, the CDR3 is TGTGCCAGCAGCCGGGGAATCTACGAGCAGTACTTC. As protein: CASSRGIYEQYF.

J is TRBJ1-4 and V is TRBV24-1, with TRBD1 matching 8 bases. The trim removed 4 bases at V and 4 bases at J, leaving 4 bases unmatched. CDR3 length equals 15 residues. The germline CDR1 and CDR2 sequences are KGHDR and SFDVKD. The CDR3 region is CATSDQTGVNEKLFF. The CDR3 DNA reads as TGTGCCACCAGTGACCAGACAGGGGTTAATGAAAAACTGTTTTTT.

In its sample, this clonotype was seen many times. The chain joins TRBV28 to TRBJ2-1; D perhaps matches TRBD1 (5 bases). The V gene lost 7 bases and the J gene lost 4 bases, with 17 bases spanning the gap. The CDR3 has 15 amino acids. Germline V gene data show CDR1 as MDHEN and CDR2 as SYDVKM. The CDR3 region is CASTVGTGIYNEQFF. For the CDR3, the DNA is TGTGCCAGCACCGTTGGTACAGGAATTTACAATGAGCAGTTCTTC.

This clonotype was observed many times. The chain couples TRBV7-3 to TRBJ2-3; 9 positions match TRBD1. There are 16 residues in the CDR3. V lost 4 bases and J lost 3; bases outside the gene matches: 8. CDR1 is SGHTA and CDR2 is FQGTGA in the germline V gene. The CDR3 is CASSSSSDRGTDTQYF. In DNA, the CDR3 is TGTGCCAGCAGCTCCAGTTCAGACAGGGGGACAGATACGCAGTATTTT.

This clonotype was found many times. This sequence joins TRBV11-2 and TRBJ2-4; TRBD2 aligns across 10 bases. J lost 5 bases, V lost 5 bases, and 6 bases had no gene match. The CDR3 totals 15 residues. Germline assignment: CDR1 SGHAT and CDR2 FQNNGV. In nucleotides, the CDR3 is TGTGCCAGCAGCACTCGAGGACTAGCGGAAAACATTCAGTACTTC. It is translated as CASSTRGLAENIQYF.

In its sample, this clonotype was seen a few times. J is TRBJ2-2 and V is TRBV27; D not resolved. V was clipped by 8 bases and J by 4 bases, with 11 bases between them. The CDR3 extends over 13 amino acids. Germline CDR1 MNHEY, CDR2 SMNVEV (reference sequence). CDR3 nucleotide sequence: TGTGCCAGCGCCCCGGCGGTCACCGGGGAGCTGTTTTTT. Translated: CASAPAVTGELFF.

This clonotype was picked up a small number of times. J is TRBJ2-7 and V is TRBV6-2 or TRBV6-3, with 7 bases lining up with TRBD1. Germline values: CDR1 MNHEY, CDR2 SVGEGT. The length of the CDR3 is 21 residues. Trimming cost V 2 bases and J 2 bases; bases outside gene matches: 24. The CDR3 sequence: CASSYGRISVQTGPPPYEQYF. As DNA, the CDR3 is TGTGCCAGCAGTTACGGAAGAATTTCGGTACAGACAGGGCCACCACCCTACGAGCAGTACTTC.

The table lists this clonotype with a few counts. This chain connects TRBV12-3 or TRBV12-4 to TRBJ1-6; maybe TRBD1 (5 bases). V lost 2 bases and J 7 bases, leaving 12 bases between the germline ends. The CDR3 totals 15 residues. CDR3 in amino acids: CASSLIGGRNSPLHF. The CDR3 nucleotides read TGTGCCAGCAGTTTAATCGGGGGACGGAATTCACCCCTCCACTTT.

At least ten counts were recorded for this clonotype. This chain uses TRBV12-3 or TRBV12-4 with TRBJ2-2; D remains ambiguous. The CDR3 loop spans 15 amino acids. The V end was cut by 1 base, the J end by 4 bases, with 10 bases between. The CDR3, as DNA: TGTGCCAGCAGTTTAGTGGGGTGGGGCACCGGGGAGCTGTTTTTT. It encodes CASSLVGWGTGELFF.

This clonotype was seen more than once but under ten times. The chain combines TRBV7-2 with TRBJ2-1; maybe TRBD1 (5 bases). The CDR3 is 14 amino acids. V was pared by 5 bases and J by 4 bases, with 12 bases between. Germline-derived CDR1 and CDR2 are SGHTA and FQGNSA. The CDR3 DNA reads as TGTGCCAGCAGCATCCTGACAGCTTACAATGAGCAGTTCTTC. It specifies CASSILTAYNEQFF.

This chain joins TRBV13 and TRBJ2-7; possibly TRBD1 for D (6 bases). CDR1 and CDR2 from the germline V gene are PRHDT and FYEKMQ (reference sequence). The V gene lost 5 bases and the J gene lost 7 bases, with 12 bases spanning the gap. CDR3 size: 12 residues. CDR3 nucleotide sequence: TGTGCCAGCAGCATACGGACAGAAGAGCAGTACTTC. Its translation: CASSIRTEEQYF. Based on the CDR3 plus reference TRBV13 and TRBJ2-7, the full variable domain is AAGVIQSPRHLIKEKRETATLKCYPIPRHDTVYWYQQGPGQDPQFLISFYEKMQSDKGSIPDRFSAQQFSDYHSELNMSSLELGDSALYFCASSIRTEEQYFGPGTRLTVT.

This chain joins TRBV6-5 and TRBJ2-1, with D perhaps TRBD1 or TRBD2 (5 bases each). The CDR3 extends over 15 amino acids. In germline, CDR1 is MNHEY, CDR2 SVGAGI. V was cut by 2 bases and J by 8 bases, with 16 bases left in between. The DNA for the CDR3 is TGTGCCAGCAGTTACGGGGCCGGGGCCGGGGATGAGCAGTTCTTC. It codes for CASSYGAGAGDEQFF.